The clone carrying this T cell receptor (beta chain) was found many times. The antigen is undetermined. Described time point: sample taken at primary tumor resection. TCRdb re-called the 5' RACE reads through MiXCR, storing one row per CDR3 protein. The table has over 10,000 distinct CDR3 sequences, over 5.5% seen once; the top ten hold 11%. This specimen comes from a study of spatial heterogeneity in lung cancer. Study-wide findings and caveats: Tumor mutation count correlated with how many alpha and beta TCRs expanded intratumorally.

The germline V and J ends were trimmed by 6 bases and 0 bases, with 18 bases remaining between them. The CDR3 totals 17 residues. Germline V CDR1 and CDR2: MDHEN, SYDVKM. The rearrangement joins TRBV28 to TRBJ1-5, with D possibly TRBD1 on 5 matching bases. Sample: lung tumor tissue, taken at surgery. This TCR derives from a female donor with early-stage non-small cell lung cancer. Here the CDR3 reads CASRPPPEGFSNQPQHF. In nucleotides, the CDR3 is TGTGCCAGCAGACCACCTCCTGAGGGGTTTAGCAATCAGCCCCAGCATTTT.